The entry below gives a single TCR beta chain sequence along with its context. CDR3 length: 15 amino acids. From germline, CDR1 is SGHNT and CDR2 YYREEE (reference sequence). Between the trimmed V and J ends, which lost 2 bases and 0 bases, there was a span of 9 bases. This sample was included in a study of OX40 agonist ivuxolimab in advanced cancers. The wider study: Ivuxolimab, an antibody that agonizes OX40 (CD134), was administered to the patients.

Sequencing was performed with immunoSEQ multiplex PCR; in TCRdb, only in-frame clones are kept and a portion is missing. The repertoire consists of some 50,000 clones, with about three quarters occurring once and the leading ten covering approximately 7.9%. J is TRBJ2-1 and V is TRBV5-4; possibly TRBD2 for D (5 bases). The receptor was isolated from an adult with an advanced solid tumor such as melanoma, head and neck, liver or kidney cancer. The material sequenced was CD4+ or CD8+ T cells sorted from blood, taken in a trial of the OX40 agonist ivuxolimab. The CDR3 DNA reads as TGTGCCAGCAGCTTAGGGAGTGACTCCTACAATGAGCAGTTCTTC. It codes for CASSLGSDSYNEQFF.